Shown below are 20 T cell receptor beta chains from a single sample sequenced in a study of cytomegalovirus exposure and HLA in healthy donors. TCRdb's copy holds only in-frame clones and misses some; the assay was immunoSEQ multiplex PCR. This sample has about 130,000 clones, with roughly 89% found just once. The sample consisted of PBMCs. These receptors were collected from a young woman in good health and CMV-seronegative.

The chain links TRBV9 to TRBJ1-2; no clear D. Germline lookup yields CDR1 SGDLS and CDR2 YYNGEE. V was cut by 0 bases and J by 5 bases, with 14 bases left in between. The CDR3 spans 15 residues. This CDR3 is CASSVGRTWRYGYTF. The CDR3 region has the DNA TGTGCCAGCAGCGTAGGCAGGACCTGGAGGTATGGCTACACCTTC.

The chain recombines TRBV29-1 with TRBJ1-1; possibly TRBD1 for D (6 bases). Trimming took 8 bases from V and 1 from J, leaving 14 bases between them. The germline V gene has CDR1 SQVTM and CDR2 ANQGSEA. The CDR3 is 13 amino acids. The CDR3 region has the DNA TGCAGCTGGACAGACGGGGCGAACACTGAAGCTTTCTTT. This sequence encodes CSWTDGANTEAFF.

The rearrangement uses TRBV10-3 and TRBJ1-1, with TRBD1 identical over 7 bases. Trimming took 2 bases from V and 3 from J; bases not matched to a gene: 15. From germline, CDR1 is ENHRY and CDR2 SYGVKD. The CDR3 is made up of 18 amino acids. The DNA of the CDR3 is TGTGCCATCAGTGAGACCTTATCGACAGGGTGGTCGTACACTGAAGCTTTCTTT. Its translation is CAISETLSTGWSYTEAFF.

The chain combines TRBV6-6 with TRBJ1-6; D ambiguous. CDR3 size: 13 residues. CDR1 and CDR2 (germline): MNHNY, SVGAGI (reference sequence). V was clipped by 5 bases and J by 7 bases, with 9 bases between them. CDR3 residues: CASSPHINSPLHF. The CDR3 region has the DNA TGTGCCAGCAGTCCCCACATCAATTCACCCCTCCACTTT.

The chain employs TRBV7-3 and TRBJ2-7; tentative D call: TRBD1 (5 bases). The CDR3 extends over 15 amino acids. V gave up 1 base and J gave up 2 bases, with 12 bases separating them. Germline V gives CDR1 SGHTA, CDR2 FQGTGA. For the CDR3, the DNA is TGTGCCAGCAGCTTAAGCGCAGGGAACACCTACGAGCAGTACTTC. Translation gives CASSLSAGNTYEQYF.

This chain links TRBV7-9 with TRBJ1-2; TRBD1 aligns across 9 bases. There are 14 residues in the CDR3. Unmatched junction bases numbered 4, after V lost 4 bases and J lost 4 bases. Germline CDR1 is SEHNR and CDR2 is FQNEAQ (reference sequence). CDR3 in amino acids: CASSSQGATYGYTF. Written as DNA, the CDR3 is TGTGCCAGCAGCTCACAGGGGGCAACCTATGGCTACACCTTC.

V and J are TRBV4-2 and TRBJ1-4; tentative D call: TRBD1 (5 bases). Germline CDR1 and CDR2: LGHNA and YNFKEQ. V lost 1 base and J lost 4, with 13 bases in between. There are 16 residues in the CDR3. In DNA form, the CDR3 reads TGTGCCAGCAGCCAAGGTAGCGGCAGGGATAATGAAAAACTGTTTTTT. It yields the protein CASSQGSGRDNEKLFF.

The chain joins TRBV16 to TRBJ1-6; the D gene is possibly TRBD1 (6 bases). Germline loops: CDR1 KGHSY, CDR2 FQNENV. Trimming stripped 2 bases from V and 17 bases from J, with 19 bases between. The CDR3 has 14 amino acids. The CDR3 nucleotides read TGTGCCAGCAGCCAAGACAGGCTATCTACGGGTTTCCACTTT. It specifies CASSQDRLSTGFHF. Filled out from reference TRBV16 and TRBJ1-6, the complete variable domain reads GEEVAQTPKHLVRGEGQKAKLYCAPIKGHSYVFWYQQVLKNEFKFLISFQNENVFDETGMPKERFSAKCLPNSPCSLEIQATKLEDSAVYFCASSQDRLSTGFHFGNGTRLTVT.

This chain connects TRBV6-6 to TRBJ1-5; TRBD1 matches 7 bases. Germline V gene data show CDR1 as MNHNY and CDR2 as SVGAGI (reference sequence). The CDR3 has 15 residues. After removal of 4 bases from V and 5 bases from J, the junction contained 8 bases not matched to a gene. In nucleotides, the CDR3 is TGTGCCAGCAGTTCGGTAGAGGGGGCCTATCAGCCCCAGCATTTT. Protein product: CASSSVEGAYQPQHF.

The chain joins TRBV29-1 to TRBJ1-2, with 8 bases fitting TRBD1. This CDR3 contains 13 residues. The germline gives CDR1 SQVTM, CDR2 ANQGSEA. V lost 7 bases, J lost 6 bases, and 10 bases stayed unmatched. The CDR3 region is CSAQGPGGDGYTF. CDR3 bases: TGCAGCGCCCAAGGGCCAGGGGGCGATGGCTACACCTTC.

V and J are TRBV6-6 and TRBJ1-6; 10 bases agree with TRBD1. Looked up from germline, CDR1 is MNHNY and CDR2 is SVGAGI (reference sequence). This CDR3 is built from 16 residues. The V gene end was trimmed by 5 bases and the J gene end by 10 bases; junction bases not matched to a gene: 11. The CDR3 protein is CASSRPGQGMTSPLHF. CDR3 nucleotide sequence: TGTGCCAGCAGTAGACCGGGACAGGGGATGACCTCACCCCTCCACTTT.

The chain employs TRBV5-4 and TRBJ2-2; D might be TRBD1 (6 bases). There are 16 residues in the CDR3. Germline-derived CDR1 and CDR2 are SGHNT and YYREEE (reference sequence). V lost 3 bases and J lost 0, with 12 bases in between. The chain's CDR3 is CASSSGQPANTGELFF. The CDR3, as DNA: TGTGCCAGCAGCTCCGGACAGCCCGCGAACACCGGGGAGCTGTTTTTT.

The chain links TRBV27 to TRBJ1-2; no firm D call. The CDR3 length is 13 residues. The ends were cut back, 2 bases at V and 6 bases at J, with 10 bases in the middle. In germline, CDR1 is MNHEY, CDR2 SMNVEV (reference sequence). The CDR3 DNA reads TGTGCCAGCAGTTTACGAGGGAGGAATGGCTACACCTTC. Translation gives CASSLRGRNGYTF.

The genes are TRBV6-5 and TRBJ1-4; D remains ambiguous. Trimming stripped 5 bases from V and 8 bases from J, with 9 bases between. Germline V gene data show CDR1 as MNHEY and CDR2 as SVGAGI. The CDR3 extends over 12 amino acids. CDR3 sequence reads: CASSTEWEKLFF. In DNA, the CDR3 is TGTGCCAGCAGTACCGAGTGGGAAAAACTGTTTTTT.

The V gene is TRBV7-3, the J gene TRBJ2-6, with 10 bases fitting TRBD1. V was clipped by 4 bases and J by 0 bases; unmatched bases: 6. The CDR3 is made up of 18 amino acids. CDR1 and CDR2 (germline): SGHTA, FQGTGA. The CDR3 region has the DNA TGTGCCAGCAGCTCCGGGACAGGGGTTGCCTCTGGGGCCAACGTCCTGACTTTC. It codes for CASSSGTGVASGANVLTF.

V gene TRBV5-1 combines with J gene TRBJ1-1, with TRBD1 identical over 8 bases. The ends lost 3 bases at V and 2 bases at J; junction bases unmatched: 9. The CDR3 sequence is 16 residues long. Germline values: CDR1 SGHRS, CDR2 YFSETQ. Here the CDR3 DNA reads TGCGCCAGCAGCTCACAGACAGGGGTCTTAAACACTGAAGCTTTCTTT. The encoded protein is CASSSQTGVLNTEAFF.

CDR3 sequence (DNA): TGTGCCAGCACCCTAGGTTCCGCAGATACGCAGTATTTT. Encoded protein: CASTLGSADTQYF. The rearrangement uses TRBV6-5 and TRBJ2-3; D gene ambiguous. Trimming took off 7 bases at V and 4 bases at J, with 12 bases between the two ends. This CDR3 is built from 13 residues. Germline loops: CDR1 MNHEY, CDR2 SVGAGI.

The chain combines TRBV5-4 with TRBJ2-5, with TRBD2 matching over 10 bases. This CDR3 comprises 14 residues. V lost 4 bases, J lost 5 bases, and 5 bases stayed unmatched. Germline lookup yields CDR1 SGHNT and CDR2 YYREEE (reference sequence). The CDR3 reads CASSERGGLETQYF. The CDR3 DNA reads as TGTGCCAGCAGCGAGCGGGGGGGCCTTGAGACCCAGTACTTC. The full variable domain, in which reference TRBV5-4 and TRBJ2-5 provide the parts outside the CDR3, is ETGVTQSPTHLIKTRGQQVTLRCSSQSGHNTVSWYQQALGQGPQFIFQYYREEENGRGNFPPRFSGLQFPNYSSELNVNALELDDSALYLCASSERGGLETQYFGPGTRLLVL.

The CDR3 bases are TGTGCCAGCAACGAGGATACAGGGGGCGGACAGCCCCAGCATTTT. Its translation: CASNEDTGGGQPQHF. V and J are TRBV5-4 and TRBJ1-5, with TRBD1 matching 9 bases. Trimming removed 6 bases from V and 7 bases from J; junction bases left unmatched: 11. Germline V CDR1 and CDR2: SGHNT, YYREEE (reference sequence). The CDR3 covers 15 residues.

The chain employs TRBV9 and TRBJ2-7; possible D gene TRBD1, 5 bases. Germline V CDR1 and CDR2: SGDLS, YYNGEE. V was clipped by 4 bases and J by 4 bases, with 12 bases between them. CDR3 size: 13 residues. The CDR3 loop reads CASSRGTAYEQYF. CDR3 nucleotide sequence: TGTGCCAGCAGCAGGGGCACAGCGTACGAGCAGTACTTC.